The 18 T cell receptor beta chains in this list originate from one sample, sequenced in a study of vaccination effects on CD4 cells after COVID-19. Here immunoSEQ multiplex PCR was the method, and the copy in TCRdb shows in-frame clones only, minus some. The sample holds about 22,000 clones; about three quarters are singletons and the top ten take roughly a fifth. The antigens these receptors bind are not known. ViraFEST assay sequencing came after antigen-specific CD4+ T cells were expanded with viral peptide pools. Following culture for around 10 days, CD4+ T cells were isolated. The healthy vaccine recipients, who had no prior SARS-CoV-2 infection, showed negative nucleocapsid antibodies. The material sequenced was CD4+ T cells from PBMCs cultured with HCoV-NL63 spike peptides, taken before COVID-19 vaccination. These receptors were taken from a human donor who received a COVID-19 vaccine.

This clone was seen once. The chain combines TRBV5-1 with TRBJ2-5; D is possibly TRBD2 (6 bases). The ends were cut back, 3 bases at V and 1 base at J, with 13 bases in the middle. The CDR3 is 15 residues long. CDR1 SGHRS and CDR2 YFSETQ come from the germline V gene. CDR3 residues: CASSSGAGTQETQYF. The CDR3 DNA reads TGCGCCAGCAGCTCCGGGGCGGGGACCCAAGAGACCCAGTACTTC.

The V and J genes are TRBV6-5 and TRBJ1-1; maybe TRBD1 (6 bases). This CDR3 is built from 14 residues. Germline assignment: CDR1 MNHEY and CDR2 SVGAGI. Trimming took off 6 bases at V and 1 base at J, with 12 bases between the two ends. In DNA form, the CDR3 reads TGTGCCAGCAGGGACAGACTAAAGAACACTGAAGCTTTCTTT. The encoded protein is CASRDRLKNTEAFF.

The chain recombines TRBV4-1 with TRBJ1-1; D is undetermined. The V gene's germline CDR1 is MGHRA and CDR2 YSYEKL. The V and J ends lost 3 bases and 1 base respectively, with 12 bases between them. This CDR3 comprises 15 residues. CDR3 protein: CASSHGRSGNTEAFF. CDR3 nucleotides: TGCGCCAGCAGCCATGGGAGATCGGGGAACACTGAAGCTTTCTTT.

In DNA form, the CDR3 reads TGTGCCAGCAAGGGGGCTGTCCTTGTGGATGAGCAGTTCTTC. Protein sequence: CASKGAVLVDEQFF. The chain couples TRBV2 to TRBJ2-1; 7 nucleotides align to TRBD1. J gave up 8 bases and V 7 bases, and 11 bases lay outside the gene matches. Germline lookup yields CDR1 SNHLY and CDR2 FYNNEI. This CDR3 is 14 amino acids long. The full variable domain, rest sourced from reference TRBV2 and TRBJ2-1, is EPEVTQTPSHQVTQMGQEVILRCVPISNHLYFYWYRQILGQKVEFLVSFYNNEISEKSEIFDDQFSVERPDGSNFTLKIRSTKLEDSAMYFCASKGAVLVDEQFFGPGTRLTVL.

This chain joins TRBV23-1 and TRBJ2-1, with 8 bases lining up with TRBD1. TRBV23-1 is reported as an ORF; its role is uncertain. After removal of 1 base from V and 7 bases from J, the junction contained 3 bases not matched to a gene. There are 14 residues in the CDR3. CDR3 sequence: CASSQLDRVNEQFF. Here the CDR3 DNA reads TGCGCCAGCAGTCAATTGGACAGGGTAAATGAGCAGTTCTTC.

The rearrangement joins TRBV2 to TRBJ2-7; 7 bases map to TRBD2. Looked up from germline, CDR1 is SNHLY and CDR2 is FYNNEI. The CDR3 has 13 amino acids. With V trimmed by 3 bases and J by 6 bases, 5 bases remained unmatched. The CDR3 loop reads CASSEGGGGEQYF. The CDR3 coding sequence is TGTGCCAGCAGTGAGGGTGGCGGGGGCGAGCAGTACTTC.

This clone was detected a few times. V is TRBV6-5 and J is TRBJ2-1, with a possible D match to TRBD2 (6 bases). V dropped 6 bases and J dropped 6 bases, with 15 bases sitting between them. The CDR3 has 14 amino acids. Germline values: CDR1 MNHEY, CDR2 SVGAGI. CDR3 region: CASRAGTGGNEQFF. CDR3 DNA: TGTGCCAGCAGGGCCGGGACTGGAGGCAATGAGCAGTTCTTC.

The V and J genes are TRBV28 and TRBJ2-3; perhaps TRBD2 as D (6 bases). This CDR3 is built from 16 residues. Trimming pared 2 bases from V and 5 bases from J, leaving 17 bases between. Germline values: CDR1 MDHEN, CDR2 SYDVKM. The CDR3 spells CASSLPGLHFVDTQYF. The CDR3 DNA is TGTGCCAGCAGTTTACCGGGACTCCACTTCGTAGATACGCAGTATTTT.

V is TRBV18 and J is TRBJ2-1; 9 nucleotides match TRBD2. The CDR3 totals 15 residues. The germline CDR1 and CDR2 sequences are KGHSH and LQKENI. Trimming removed 3 bases from V and 2 bases from J; junction bases left unmatched: 2. In nucleotides, the CDR3 is TGTGCCAGCTCACCTAGCGGGGGCACCTACAATGAGCAGTTCTTC. Amino acids: CASSPSGGTYNEQFF.

V usage is TRBV12-3 or TRBV12-4 and J usage is TRBJ2-4; D tentatively fits TRBD1 or TRBD2 (5 bases each). Trimming stripped 8 bases from V and 3 bases from J, with 11 bases between. CDR3 length: 13 amino acids. For the CDR3, the DNA is TGTGCCAGCTTGCTTGGGGGCAAAAACATTCAGTACTTC. This gives the protein CASLLGGKNIQYF.

The CDR3 spells CATHRDRVFNQPQHF. CDR3 in DNA: TGTGCCACCCACCGGGACCGGGTGTTCAATCAGCCCCAGCATTTT. This rearrangement joins TRBV28 to TRBJ1-5; D may be TRBD1 (5 bases). In germline, CDR1 is MDHEN, CDR2 SYDVKM. Trimming cost V 10 bases and J 3 bases, with 19 bases left between them. The CDR3 runs to 15 residues.

The chain has TRBV6-1 and TRBJ2-7; D unresolved. Germline V gene data show CDR1 as MNHNS and CDR2 as SASEGT. V was trimmed by 2 bases and J by 4 bases, leaving 0 bases between them. This CDR3 has 10 residues. CDR3 sequence reads: CASSEYEQYF. The CDR3 nucleotides are TGTGCCAGCAGTGAATACGAGCAGTACTTC.

The genes are TRBV6-2 or TRBV6-3 and TRBJ1-2, with D hard to call. V lost 2 bases, J lost 2 bases, and 9 bases lay in between. From germline, CDR1 is MNHEY and CDR2 SVGEGT. The CDR3 totals 14 residues. The chain's CDR3 is CASSYGIGNYGYTF. The CDR3 nucleotides are TGTGCCAGCAGTTACGGTATTGGAAACTATGGCTACACCTTC.

This clone was seen more than once but under ten times. The chain has TRBV7-9 and TRBJ2-2; D may be TRBD2 (7 bases). V was trimmed by 3 bases and J by 2 bases, leaving 10 bases between them. The CDR3 sequence is 15 residues long. Germline CDR1 SEHNR, CDR2 FQNEAQ (reference sequence). The CDR3, as DNA: TGTGCCAGCAGCTTGGGGGGGGCAAACACCGGGGAGCTGTTTTTT. Translation: CASSLGGANTGELFF.

This chain joins TRBV4-3 and TRBJ1-1, with 7 bases that match TRBD1. The V gene's germline CDR1 is LGHNA and CDR2 YSLEER. CDR3 length: 16 residues. V gave up 0 bases and J gave up 4 bases; unmatched junction bases: 8. The chain's CDR3 is CASSQDPQGGPTEAFF. The CDR3 DNA reads as TGCGCCAGCAGCCAAGACCCCCAGGGGGGGCCCACTGAAGCTTTCTTT.

CDR3 coding DNA: TGTGCCAGCAGCCCGCTTGGGAGCGGGAGTCCCGAGCAGTACTTC. It specifies CASSPLGSGSPEQYF. The chain uses TRBV7-2 and TRBJ2-7, with 8 bases lining up with TRBD2. V gave up 5 bases and J gave up 6 bases; unmatched junction bases: 12. The CDR3 runs 15 residues. Germline values: CDR1 SGHTA, CDR2 FQGNSA.

The V and J genes are TRBV7-9 and TRBJ2-3; 8 bases are shared with TRBD1. The V segment lost 2 bases and the J segment 6 bases; nucleotides outside the gene matches: 7. This CDR3 spans 15 amino acids. Germline CDR1 and CDR2: SEHNR and FQNEAQ (reference sequence). The CDR3 protein is CASSLIQGVIDTQYF. The CDR3 bases are TGTGCCAGCAGCTTAATACAGGGGGTGATTGATACGCAGTATTTT.

The V gene is TRBV28, the J gene TRBJ2-7; 9 bases match TRBD1. Germline CDR1 and CDR2: MDHEN and SYDVKM. J lost 4 bases, V lost 3 bases, and 4 bases had no gene match. This CDR3 contains 14 residues. The CDR3 DNA reads TGTGCCAGCAGTTTTCCGGACAGGGGTTACGAGCAGTACTTC. It yields the protein CASSFPDRGYEQYF.